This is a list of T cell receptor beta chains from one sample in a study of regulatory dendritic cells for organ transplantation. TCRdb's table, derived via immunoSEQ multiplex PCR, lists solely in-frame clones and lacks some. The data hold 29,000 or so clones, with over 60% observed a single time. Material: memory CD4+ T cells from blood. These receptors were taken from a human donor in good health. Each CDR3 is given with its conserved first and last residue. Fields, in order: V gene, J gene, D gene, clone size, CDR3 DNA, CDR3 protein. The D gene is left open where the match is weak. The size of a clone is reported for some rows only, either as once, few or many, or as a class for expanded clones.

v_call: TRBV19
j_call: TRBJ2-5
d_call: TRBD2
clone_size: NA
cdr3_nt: TGTGCCAGTAGTACCACTAGCGGGGGGGCAGAGACCCAGTACTTC
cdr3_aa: CASSTTSGGAETQYF

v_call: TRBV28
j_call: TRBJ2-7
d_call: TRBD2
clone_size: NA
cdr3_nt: TGTGCCAGCAGAGCAGGGAGTGGGGGGGACTACGAGCAGTACTTC
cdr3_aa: CASRAGSGGDYEQYF

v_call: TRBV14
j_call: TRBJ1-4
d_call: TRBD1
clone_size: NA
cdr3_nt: TGTGCCAGCAGCCCGGGAAAGGACAGGGGGTCTAGTGAAAAACTGTTTTTT
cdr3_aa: CASSPGKDRGSSEKLFF

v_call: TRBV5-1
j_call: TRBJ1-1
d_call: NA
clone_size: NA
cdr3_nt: TGCGCCAGCACCCAAGGTGGGGGAAGGACTGAAGCTTTCTTT
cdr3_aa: CASTQGGGRTEAFF

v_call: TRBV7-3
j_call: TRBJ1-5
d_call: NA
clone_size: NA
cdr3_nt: TGTGCCAGCAGCTTACAGGGAGGGCAGCCCCAGCATTTT
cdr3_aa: CASSLQGGQPQHF

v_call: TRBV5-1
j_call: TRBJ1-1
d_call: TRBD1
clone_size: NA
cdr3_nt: TGCGCCAGCAGCAGACGGACAGGGAATTACATGAACACTGAAGCTTTCTTT
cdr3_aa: CASSRRTGNYMNTEAFF

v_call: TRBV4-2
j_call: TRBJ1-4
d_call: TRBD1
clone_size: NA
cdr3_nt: TGTGCCAGCAGCCAATCTACGGGACAGGCTAATGAAAAACTGTTTTTT
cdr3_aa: CASSQSTGQANEKLFF

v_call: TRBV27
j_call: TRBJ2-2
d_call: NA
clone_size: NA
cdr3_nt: TGTGCCAGCAGTTTTCAACAGGTGAACACCGGGGAGCTGTTTTTT
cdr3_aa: CASSFQQVNTGELFF

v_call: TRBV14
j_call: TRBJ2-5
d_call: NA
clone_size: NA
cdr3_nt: TGTGCCAGCAGCCAAGACTGGGGGCCTTTAAGGACCCAGTACTTC
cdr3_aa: CASSQDWGPLRTQYF

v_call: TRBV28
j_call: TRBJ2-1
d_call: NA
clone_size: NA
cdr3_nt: TGTGCCAGCAGTTTTGCTAGTTTTGAGCAGTTCTTC
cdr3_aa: CASSFASFEQFF

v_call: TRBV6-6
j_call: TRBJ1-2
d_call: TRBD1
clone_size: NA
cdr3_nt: TGTGCCAGCAGTTTAGGGGACAGGTCTCCTCTACACACCTTC
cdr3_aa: CASSLGDRSPLHTF

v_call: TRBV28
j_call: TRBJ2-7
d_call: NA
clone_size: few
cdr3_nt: TGTGCCAGCAGTCCACAGCGGGAGCAGTACTTC
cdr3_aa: CASSPQREQYF

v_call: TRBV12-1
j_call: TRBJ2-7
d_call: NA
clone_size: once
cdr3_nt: TGTGCCAGCAGCTTACCCAAGACTAGCGGGGTCGACGAGCAGTACTTC
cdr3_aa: CASSLPKTSGVDEQYF

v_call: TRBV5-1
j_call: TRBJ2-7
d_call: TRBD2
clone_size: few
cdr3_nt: TGCGCCAGCAGCGCCTCAGCGGGAGTAAGAAACGAGCAGTACTTC
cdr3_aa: CASSASAGVRNEQYF

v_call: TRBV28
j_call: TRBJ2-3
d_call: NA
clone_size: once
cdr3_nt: TGTGCCAGCAGTTTGGGGACAGATACGCAGTATTTT
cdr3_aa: CASSLGTDTQYF

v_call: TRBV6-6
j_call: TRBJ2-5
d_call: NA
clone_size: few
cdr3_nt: TGTGCCAGCAGTTACGGAGGAGGACAGAAGGAGACCCAGTACTTC
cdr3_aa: CASSYGGGQKETQYF

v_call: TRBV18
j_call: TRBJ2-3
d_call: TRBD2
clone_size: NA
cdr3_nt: TGTGCCAGCTCACCGAGAAGCCCAGCGGGGGGCCTCACAGATACGCAGTATTTT
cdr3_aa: CASSPRSPAGGLTDTQYF